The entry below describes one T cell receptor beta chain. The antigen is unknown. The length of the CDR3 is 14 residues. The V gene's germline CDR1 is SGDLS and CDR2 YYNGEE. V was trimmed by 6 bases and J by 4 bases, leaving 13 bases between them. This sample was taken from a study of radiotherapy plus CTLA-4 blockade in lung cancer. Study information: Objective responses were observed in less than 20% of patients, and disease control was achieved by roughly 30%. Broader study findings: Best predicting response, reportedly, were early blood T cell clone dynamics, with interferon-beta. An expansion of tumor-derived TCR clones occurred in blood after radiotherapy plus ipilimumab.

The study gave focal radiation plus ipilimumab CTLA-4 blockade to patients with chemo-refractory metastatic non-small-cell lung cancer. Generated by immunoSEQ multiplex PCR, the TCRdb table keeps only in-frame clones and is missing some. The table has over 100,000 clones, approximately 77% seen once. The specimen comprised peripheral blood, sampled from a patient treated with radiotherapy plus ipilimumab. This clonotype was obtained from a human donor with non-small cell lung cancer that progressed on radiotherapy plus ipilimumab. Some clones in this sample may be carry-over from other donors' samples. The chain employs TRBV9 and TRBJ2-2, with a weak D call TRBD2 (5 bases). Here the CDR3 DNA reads TGTGCCAGCAACTCGGGGTCCTCCACCGGGGAGCTGTTTTTT. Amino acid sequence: CASNSGSSTGELFF.